What follows are 16 T cell receptor beta chains derived from one specimen sequenced in a study of tumor and adjacent non-tumor tissue in lung cancer (dated by TCRdb to 2016 to 2018). Libraries were built with multiplex PCR. The data were produced on an Illumina HiSeq 2500. TCRbeta libraries were constructed through three rounds of nested PCR with primers (Table S4) according to protocols adapted from ARM-PCR. TCRdb itself trimmed the public reads at Q25 with fastp, ran MiXCR and retained productive beta chains. Entries are consolidated by CDR3 protein sequence, retaining the most common genes and DNA. In this sample the table shows tens of thousands of distinct CDR3 sequences, 75% to 90% of which occur a single time. Jointly, the top ten make up about an eighth of the sample. Bulk unsorted tissue served as the source for RNA extraction, and RNA quality was assessed using a NanoDrop ND-1000 and an Agilent 2100.

The sample comprised lung tumor tissue. Source of these receptors: a woman aged 45-59 years with non-small cell lung cancer.

V and J are TRBV29-1 and TRBJ2-7; the D call may be TRBD1 or TRBD2 (5 bases each). The germline gives CDR1 SQVTM, CDR2 ANQGSEA. CDR3 length equals 15 residues. V was clipped by 7 bases and J by 2 bases, with 21 bases between them. The CDR3: CSAVDDGTLTYEQYF. The CDR3 region has the DNA TGCAGCGCTGTAGATGACGGGACCCTAACCTACGAGCAGTACTTC.

The V gene is TRBV11-1, the J gene TRBJ2-3, with a weak D call TRBD1 (5 bases). The CDR3 has 14 amino acids. Germline loops: CDR1 SGHAT, CDR2 FQDESV (reference sequence). The ends were cut back, 5 bases at V and 6 bases at J, with 15 bases in the middle. DNA of the CDR3: TGTGCCAGCAGCATATCTACAGGTGTTGATACGCAGTATTTT. This encodes CASSISTGVDTQYF.

This chain uses TRBV29-1 with TRBJ2-2; D is ambiguous. This CDR3 is built from 11 residues. The ends were cut back, 5 bases at V and 7 bases at J, with 8 bases in the middle. Germline CDR1 SQVTM, CDR2 ANQGSEA. CDR3 sequence: CSVPKIGELFF. The CDR3 DNA reads TGCAGCGTTCCTAAGATCGGGGAGCTGTTTTTT.

As for this clonotype: An end of the junction differs from the germline gene, which may be a read error. J is TRBJ2-1 and V is TRBV11-2; the match to TRBD2 covers 9 bases. Germline-derived CDR1 and CDR2 are SGHAT and FQNNGV. This CDR3 region has 15 residues. The CDR3 DNA reads TGTGCCAGCATCTTTAAAGCGGGAGGAGACAATGATCAGTTCTTC. Encoded protein: CASIFKAGGDNDQFF.

Regarding this clonotype: One junction end does not reproduce the germline sequence, and a read error may be involved. This rearrangement joins TRBV28 to TRBJ2-2, with D tentatively TRBD1 (6 bases). Germline CDR1 is MDHEN and CDR2 is SYDVKM. The CDR3 sequence is 16 residues long. The CDR3 nucleotides read TGTGCCAGTAGTTTATTGGACAGCACGAACGCCGGAGAGCTGTTTTTT. Translation gives CASSLLDSTNAGELFF.

Notes on this clonotype: The CDR3 end shows no conserved phenylalanine or tryptophan, and so a read error is likely. The DNA is omitted, as the CDR3 cannot be located on it reliably, and the CDR3 follows TCRdb's listing. The chain carries TRBV11-3 and TRBJ2-2; TRBD1 is the table's D call, not checked against the DNA. The CDR3 is made up of 15 amino acids, end residues included. CDR1 SGHNT and CDR2 YENEEA come from the germline V gene. This CDR3 is CASNPRDRNTGEMFL.

This clonotype was picked up a small number of times. J is TRBJ2-1 and V is TRBV20-1; D may be TRBD2 (6 bases). The CDR3 length is 14 residues. CDR1 and CDR2 from the germline V gene are DFQATT and SNEGSKA (reference sequence). V lost 5 bases and J lost 8, with 19 bases in between. The CDR3 coding sequence is TGCAGTGCTTCCCGGGACTCGCTTGGAGATGAGCAGTTCTTC. Translation: CSASRDSLGDEQFF.

In the case of this clonotype: A much larger clone differs by one base, so this may be a read error. This chain links TRBV7-9 with TRBJ1-4, with D hard to call. The CDR3 sequence is 13 residues long. Germline CDR1 reads SEHNR; CDR2 reads FQNEAQ (reference sequence). DNA for the CDR3: TGTGCCATCAGCAGAGGATCAGAGGTCAAACTGTTTTTT. Translating it yields CAISRGSEVKLFF.

For this clonotype: The CDR3 end shows no conserved phenylalanine or tryptophan, and so a read error is likely. The chain recombines TRBV29-1 with TRBJ2-5; TRBD2 might be the D (5 bases). V lost 1 base and J 6 bases, leaving 9 bases between the germline ends. Germline V lookup: CDR1 SQVTM, CDR2 ANQGSEA. The CDR3 sequence is 12 residues long. This CDR3 reads CSVEGGSKTQYY. CDR3 coding DNA: TGCAGCGTTGAAGGTGGGAGCAAGACCCAGTACTAC.

Comment on this clonotype: An end of the junction does not agree with germline; a read error may underlie this. V is TRBV24-1 and J is TRBJ2-1, with unresolved D. This CDR3 region has 16 residues. Germline V gene sequence: CDR1 KGHDR, CDR2 SFDVKD. DNA for the CDR3: TGTGCCATCAGTAAGGCCTGCAGCAGATCCTACAAAGAGCAGTTCTTC. Translating it yields CAISKACSRSYKEQFF.

V and J are TRBV11-1 and TRBJ2-3; the D call may be TRBD1 or TRBD2 (5 bases each). This CDR3 spans 13 amino acids. Germline CDR1 reads SGHAT; CDR2 reads FQDESV (reference sequence). The CDR3 DNA follows: TGTGTCAGGAGAGGGGCAGGGATGGATACGCAGTATTTT. Translated, it gives CVRRGAGMDTQYF. Supplemented by reference TRBV11-1 and TRBJ2-3, the full variable domain reads EAEVAQSPRYKITEKSQAVAFWCDPISGHATLYWYRQILGQGPELLVQFQDESVVDDSQLPKDRFSAERLKGVDSTLKIQPAELGDSAMYLCVRRGAGMDTQYFGPGTRLTVL.

The V call is TRBV4-1, the J call TRBJ2-1; 7 nucleotides match TRBD1. The V segment lost 0 bases and the J segment 14 bases; nucleotides outside the gene matches: 7. Germline CDR1 and CDR2: MGHRA and YSYEKL. The CDR3 is made up of 13 amino acids. The CDR3 protein is CASSQEWTGAEFF. For the CDR3, the DNA is TGCGCCAGCAGCCAAGAGTGGACAGGAGCAGAGTTCTTC.

Of note for this clonotype: A read error may account for a junction end that differs from germline. V gene TRBV20-1 combines with J gene TRBJ2-3, with a weak D call TRBD2 (5 bases). The CDR3 is 12 residues long. CDR1 is DFQATT and CDR2 is SNEGSKA in the germline V gene (reference sequence). The CDR3 DNA sequence: TGCAGTGCCATAAAGGGAGTAGATACGCAGTACTTT. It yields the protein CSAIKGVDTQYF.

As for this clonotype: The germline gene is not matched at one end of the junction; a read error may be the cause. The chain combines TRBV20-1 with TRBJ2-1; TRBD2 might be the D (7 bases). The germline V gene has CDR1 DFQATT and CDR2 SNEGSKA (reference sequence). The length of the CDR3 is 14 residues. The CDR3 region has the DNA TGCAGTGCTAGACAACCGGGGGGCTACAATGTGCAGTTCTTC. Translation gives CSARQPGGYNVQFF.

A remark on this clonotype: Compared with germline, one end of the junction differs, possibly owing to a read error. This chain connects TRBV11-2 to TRBJ2-1; TRBD2 might be the D (7 bases). The CDR3 length is 12 residues. Germline values: CDR1 SGHAT, CDR2 FQNNGV. CDR3 loop: CARSSSPTGGLF. CDR3 in DNA: TGTGCCAGGAGCTCTAGTCCCACGGGGGGCCTCTTC.

In regard to this clonotype: Because the CDR3 is missing its conserved closing phenylalanine or tryptophan, this is likely a read error. The J gene is TRBJ2-1, the V gene TRBV20-1; a possible D gene is TRBD2 (5 bases). The CDR3 has 14 residues. Germline loops: CDR1 DFQATT, CDR2 SNEGSKA (reference sequence). Trimming shortened V by 6 bases and J by 3 bases, and 15 bases separated the two germline ends. The CDR3 DNA sequence: TGCAGTGCCGTAGCGCCTTACTACTACAATGAGCAGTTCTTA. Its translation is CSAVAPYYYNEQFL.